This T cell receptor (beta chain) was identified in a study of CD8+ T cells in alopecia areata. Extracted from the samples, RNA was reverse transcribed into cDNA to serve as the sequencing template. TCRdb's copy holds only in-frame clones and misses some; the assay was immunoSEQ multiplex PCR. The sample contains some 130,000 clones, about 49% of which appear only once. From germline, CDR1 is SQVTM and CDR2 ANQGSEA. The CDR3 covers 14 residues. V was clipped by 1 base and J by 0 bases, with 7 bases between them. Study-wide results and limits: Especially in alopecia totalis/universalis, lesional scalp showed greater clonality than normal scalp did.

For this clone: Its matching antigen is unknown.

V is TRBV29-1 and J is TRBJ2-1; D remains unclear. Source: CD8+ T cells sorted from blood, taken at week 0. This clonotype was sampled from a human donor with alopecia areata. This chain's CDR3 is CSVEGAYSYNEQFF. The CDR3 DNA sequence: TGCAGCGTTGAAGGCGCCTACTCCTACAATGAGCAGTTCTTC.